The T cell receptor (beta chain) described here comes from a study of blood T cell repertoires in COVID-19. Study overall: Acute and convalescent COVID-19 samples came from the United States, Italy and Spain.

Germline V gene lookup returns CDR1 LGHDT and CDR2 YNNKEL (reference sequence). The CDR3 is made up of 16 amino acids. Trimming at V came to 0 bases and at J to 2 bases, leaving 5 bases not matched to a gene. In the original analysis: Scientists estimated how many nucleated cells there were by amplifying reference gene primers. This table comes from immunoSEQ multiplex PCR, and its TCRdb copy is limited to in-frame clones, with some not included. That table gives V, J and clone size, and the DNA gave D and trimming. The sample contains about 140,000 clones, approximately 86% of which appear only once.

The chain is built from TRBV3-1 (or the pseudogene TRBV3-2) and TRBJ2-3; 7 bases agree with TRBD1. The sample comprised peripheral blood. The receptor was derived from a woman aged 55 to 70 with acute or convalescent COVID-19. Here the CDR3 reads CASSQDPGTVTDTQYF. The CDR3, as DNA: TGTGCCAGCAGCCAAGATCCAGGGACAGTCACAGATACGCAGTATTTT.